Listed below are T cell receptor beta chains from one sample, sequenced in a study of Graves' ophthalmopathy and Graves' hyperthyroidism. TCRdb reanalysed the multiplex PCR reads using MiXCR and keeps one entry per CDR3 protein. The sample shows about 180,000 distinct CDR3 sequences, 30% to 45% of them seen only once. Sample: peripheral blood. These receptor sequences come from a woman between 40 and 50 years old with Graves' ophthalmopathy. Both conserved end residues are part of each CDR3. Fields, in order: clone size, J gene, D gene, V gene, CDR3 protein, CDR3 DNA. The D gene is left open where the match is weak. Expanded clones get a size class; other rows say once, few or many, or leave the size out.

many TRBJ1-1 . TRBV20-1 CSAIAPGQSNTEAFF TGCAGTGCTATAGCCCCCGGACAATCGAACACTGAAGCTTTCTTT
many TRBJ1-2 . TRBV6-1 CASSLTAPDTAYGYTF TGTGCCAGCTCCCTCACCGCCCCGGACACCGCCTATGGCTACACCTTC
few TRBJ1-1 TRBD1 TRBV24-1 CAISTGIDTEAFF TGTGCCATCTCGACAGGGATTGACACTGAAGCTTTCTTT
. TRBJ1-6 . TRBV7-6 CASSIGGNSPLHF TGTGCCAGCAGCATCGGGGGTAATTCACCCCTCCACTTT
. TRBJ1-2 . TRBV24-1 CATSHTESNYGYTF TGTGCCACCAGTCATACGGAATCTAACTATGGCTACACCTTC
many TRBJ1-3 . TRBV19 CASGGRNSGNTIYF TGTGCCAGTGGGGGACGGAACTCTGGAAACACCATATATTTT
many TRBJ2-7 . TRBV7-8 CASSQDRSLEQYF TGTGCCAGCAGTCAAGACAGGAGCTTGGAGCAGTACTTC
. TRBJ1-2 . TRBV12-3/TRBV12-4 CASSFPGGDYGYTF TGTGCCAGCAGTTTCCCCGGGGGCGACTATGGCTACACCTTC
many TRBJ1-2 TRBD1 TRBV28 CASSSAGTGNYGYTF TGTGCCAGCAGTTCGGCCGGGACAGGGAATTATGGCTACACCTTC
. TRBJ2-5 TRBD1 TRBV12-3/TRBV12-4 CASSLRQGNLYQETQYF TGTGCCAGCAGTCTACGACAGGGGAATCTGTACCAAGAGACCCAGTACTTC
once TRBJ2-7 TRBD1 TRBV28 CATRPGTAQRYEQYF TGTGCCACAAGACCCGGGACAGCCCAAAGGTACGAGCAGTACTTC
many TRBJ2-5 TRBD2 TRBV15 CATSRDRSRGGETQYF TGTGCCACCAGCAGAGATCGGTCCCGGGGGGGGGAGACCCAGTACTTC
. TRBJ2-2 TRBD1 TRBV6-1 CASEGGQGYTGELFF TGTGCCAGCGAGGGAGGACAGGGTTACACCGGGGAGCTGTTTTTT
. TRBJ2-4 . TRBV5-1 CASSPDRAKNIQYF TGCGCCAGTAGTCCTGACCGAGCCAAAAACATTCAGTACTTC
. TRBJ2-2 . TRBV7-2 CASSLDRTTGELFF TGTGCCAGCAGCCTCGACAGGACCACCGGGGAGCTGTTTTTT
once TRBJ2-7 . TRBV30 CAWSVRGGYEQYF TGTGCCTGGAGTGTCCGGGGTGGCTACGAGCAGTACTTC
many TRBJ2-7 . TRBV5-1 CASSSPGRGTEQYF TGCGCCAGCAGCTCACCGGGCCGAGGCACCGAGCAGTACTTC
. TRBJ2-7 TRBD2 TRBV29-1 CSGAGGAGEQYF TGCAGCGGCGCGGGGGGGGCGGGCGAGCAGTACTTC
few TRBJ2-5 . TRBV20-1 CSADLNQETQYF TGCAGTGCTGATCTGAACCAAGAGACCCAGTACTTC
many TRBJ2-2 . TRBV28 CASSLPRSNTGELFF TGTGCCAGCAGTTTACCCAGATCGAACACCGGGGAGCTGTTTTTT
. TRBJ1-2 . TRBV11-1 CASSRGRIKDGYTF TGTGCCAGCAGCCGAGGACGGATCAAAGATGGCTACACCTTC
many TRBJ2-7 TRBD1 TRBV11-2 CASSLKGFPGQGYYEQYF TGTGCCAGCAGCTTAAAGGGATTTCCGGGACAGGGGTATTACGAGCAGTACTTC
. TRBJ1-2 . TRBV6-1 CASSQRGGYGYTF TGTGCCAGCAGCCAACGGGGTGGCTATGGCTACACCTTC
many TRBJ1-5 . TRBV6-1 CASSESGRQPQHF TGTGCCAGCAGTGAGTCGGGGCGGCAGCCCCAGCATTTT
. TRBJ2-7 . TRBV6-5 CASSYSPRGNYEQYF TGTGCCAGCAGTTACTCCCCGCGTGGGAACTACGAGCAGTACTTC
many TRBJ1-5 . TRBV6-1 CASKNNQPQHF TGTGCCAGCAAGAATAATCAGCCCCAGCATTTT
many TRBJ2-7 . TRBV15 CATGKGQPYEQYF TGTGCCACCGGGAAGGGGCAGCCCTACGAGCAGTACTTC
. TRBJ1-2 . TRBV12-3/TRBV12-4 CASSLSLTPVDGYTF TGTGCCAGCAGTTTATCCCTAACTCCCGTCGATGGCTACACCTTC
once TRBJ1-5 . TRBV6-2/TRBV6-3 CASSQGTTIYQPQHF TGTGCCAGCAGTCAAGGGACTACCATTTATCAGCCCCAGCATTTT
many TRBJ2-7 TRBD2 TRBV20-1 CSAESAGVFYEQYF TGCAGTGCTGAGTCGGCGGGAGTCTTCTACGAGCAGTACTTC
many TRBJ2-6 . TRBV7-8 CASSSPTLSGANVLGVF TGTGCCAGCAGCTCCCCGACTCTCTCTGGGGCCAACGTCCTGGGGGTCTTC
many TRBJ1-1 . TRBV9 CASSVRGGLNTEAFF TGTGCCAGCAGCGTAAGAGGGGGGCTGAACACTGAAGCTTTCTTT
many TRBJ1-1 . TRBV30 CAWNSGGDTEAFF TGTGCCTGGAATTCTGGGGGGGACACTGAAGCTTTCTTT
. TRBJ2-5 . TRBV7-8 CASSVSLQETQYF TGTGCCAGCAGCGTCTCGCTTCAAGAGACCCAGTACTTC
. TRBJ2-5 TRBD2 TRBV27 CASRGGIQETQYF TGTGCCAGCAGGGGGGGGATCCAAGAGACCCAGTACTTC
many TRBJ2-7 TRBD1 TRBV6-2/TRBV6-3 CASSSAGGLGEQYF TGTGCCAGCAGTTCGGCAGGGGGATTAGGGGAGCAGTACTTC
. TRBJ2-7 TRBD2 TRBV28 CASSLMGERGEQYF TGTGCCAGCAGTTTAATGGGGGAGCGGGGGGAGCAGTACTTC
. TRBJ2-5 TRBD2 TRBV28 CASSLRLAGYQETQYF TGTGCCAGCAGTCTACGACTAGCGGGATACCAAGAGACCCAGTACTTC
many TRBJ2-5 TRBD1 TRBV10-3 CATGQGETQYF TGTGCCACTGGACAGGGGGAGACCCAGTACTTC
many TRBJ1-1 TRBD1 TRBV7-8 CASSLVGSGGNTEAFF TGTGCCAGCAGCTTAGTTGGGTCAGGGGGTAACACTGAAGCTTTCTTT
. TRBJ2-7 . TRBV19 CASSLYSDGRNEQYF TGTGCCAGTAGTCTTTATTCGGACGGTAGGAACGAGCAGTACTTC
many TRBJ2-2 . TRBV29-1 CGAPTAGAGELFF TGCGGCGCCCCGACAGCCGGGGCCGGGGAGCTGTTTTTT
many TRBJ2-7 . TRBV4-1 CASSHARVDEQYF TGCGCCAGCAGCCATGCCAGGGTTGACGAGCAGTACTTC
many TRBJ1-5 TRBD1 TRBV20-1 CSAKTGGLNQPQHF TGCAGTGCTAAGACAGGGGGCCTCAATCAGCCCCAGCATTTT
many TRBJ2-5 TRBD1 TRBV30 CAWTGQGARGETQYF TGTGCCTGGACCGGACAGGGGGCTCGAGGAGAGACCCAGTACTTC
many TRBJ2-2 . TRBV5-1 CASSSSTKAGQTAGELFF TGCGCCAGCAGCTCCAGCACGAAGGCGGGGCAGACAGCCGGGGAGCTGTTTTTT